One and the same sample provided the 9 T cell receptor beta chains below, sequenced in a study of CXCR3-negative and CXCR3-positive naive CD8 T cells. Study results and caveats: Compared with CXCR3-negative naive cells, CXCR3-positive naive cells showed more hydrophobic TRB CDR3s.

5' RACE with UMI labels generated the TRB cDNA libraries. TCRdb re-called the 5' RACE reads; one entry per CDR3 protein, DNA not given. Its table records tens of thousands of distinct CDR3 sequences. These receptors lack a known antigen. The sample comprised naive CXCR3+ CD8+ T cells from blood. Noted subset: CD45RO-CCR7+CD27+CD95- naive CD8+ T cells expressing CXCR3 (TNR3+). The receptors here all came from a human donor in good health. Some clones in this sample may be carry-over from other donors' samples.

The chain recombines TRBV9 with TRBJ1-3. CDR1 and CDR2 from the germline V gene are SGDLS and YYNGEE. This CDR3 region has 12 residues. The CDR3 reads CASIGAGNTIYF.

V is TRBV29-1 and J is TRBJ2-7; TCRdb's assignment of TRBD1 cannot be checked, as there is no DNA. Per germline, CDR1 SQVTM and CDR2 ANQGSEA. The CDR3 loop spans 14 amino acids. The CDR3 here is CSVELDRDGYEQYF.

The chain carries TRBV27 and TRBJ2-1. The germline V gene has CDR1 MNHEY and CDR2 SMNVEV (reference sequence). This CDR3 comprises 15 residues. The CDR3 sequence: CASSLSSFSYNEQFF.

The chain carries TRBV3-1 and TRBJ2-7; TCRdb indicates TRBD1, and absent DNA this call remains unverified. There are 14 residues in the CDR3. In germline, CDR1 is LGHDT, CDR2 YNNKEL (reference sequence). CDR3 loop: CASSQLRQGNEQYF.

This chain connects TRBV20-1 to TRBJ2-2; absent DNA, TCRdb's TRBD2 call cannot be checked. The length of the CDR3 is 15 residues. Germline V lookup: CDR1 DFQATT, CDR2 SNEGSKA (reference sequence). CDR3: CSAPVAGGYTGELFF.

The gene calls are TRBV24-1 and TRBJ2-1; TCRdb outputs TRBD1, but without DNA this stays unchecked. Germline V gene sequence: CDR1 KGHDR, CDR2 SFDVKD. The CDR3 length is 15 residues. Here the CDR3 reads CATSDKLGQGNEQFF.

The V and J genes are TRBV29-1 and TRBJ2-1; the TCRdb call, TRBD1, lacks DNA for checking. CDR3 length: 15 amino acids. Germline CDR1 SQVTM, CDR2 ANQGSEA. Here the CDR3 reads CSASDSPNPYNEQFF.

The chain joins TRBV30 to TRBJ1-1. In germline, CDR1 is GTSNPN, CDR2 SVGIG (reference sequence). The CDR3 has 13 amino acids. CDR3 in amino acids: CAWSVWTSAEAFF.

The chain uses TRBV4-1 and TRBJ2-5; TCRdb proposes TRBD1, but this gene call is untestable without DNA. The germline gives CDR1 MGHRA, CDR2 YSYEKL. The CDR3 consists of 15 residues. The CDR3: CASSQGSRDQETQYF.